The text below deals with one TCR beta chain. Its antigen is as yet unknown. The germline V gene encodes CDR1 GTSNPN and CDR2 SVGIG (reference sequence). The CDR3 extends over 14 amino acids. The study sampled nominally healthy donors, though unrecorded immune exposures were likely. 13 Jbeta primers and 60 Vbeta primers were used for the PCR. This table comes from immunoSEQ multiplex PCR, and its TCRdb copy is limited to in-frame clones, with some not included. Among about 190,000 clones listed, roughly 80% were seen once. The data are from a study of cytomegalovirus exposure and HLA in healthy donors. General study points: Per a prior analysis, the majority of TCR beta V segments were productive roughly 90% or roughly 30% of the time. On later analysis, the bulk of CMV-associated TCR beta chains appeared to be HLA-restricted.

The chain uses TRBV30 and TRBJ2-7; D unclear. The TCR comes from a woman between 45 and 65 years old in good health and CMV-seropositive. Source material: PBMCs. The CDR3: CVCPFGDGYYEQYF. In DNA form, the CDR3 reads TGTGTCTGCCCGTTTGGCGACGGGTACTACGAGCAGTACTTC.